Listed here are 18 T cell receptor beta chains from one sample, sequenced in a study of ipilimumab plus nivolumab after autologous stem cell transplantation. The assay was immunoSEQ multiplex PCR, and TCRdb's table has in-frame clones only and misses some. The sample consists of over 80,000 clones, 83% of them appearing once. The sequenced sample was PBMCs, obtained in a trial of ipilimumab plus nivolumab as post-transplant consolidation. The receptors here all came from a male donor with diffuse large B-cell lymphoma.

The chain has TRBV7-2 and TRBJ2-7; D possibly matches TRBD1 or TRBD2 (7 bases each). Germline V gene lookup returns CDR1 SGHTA and CDR2 FQGNSA. The CDR3 contains 14 residues. The V end lost 10 bases, the J end lost 4 bases, and 20 bases lay between the germline ends. CDR3 residues: CATRAQGGVYEQYF. For the CDR3, the DNA is TGTGCCACCCGGGCTCAGGGGGGGGTATACGAGCAGTACTTC.

This rearrangement joins TRBV18 to TRBJ2-7; D gene uncertain. Germline V lookup: CDR1 KGHSH, CDR2 LQKENI. V lost 1 base, J lost 4 bases, and 14 bases lay in between. The CDR3 is 15 residues long. The CDR3 DNA reads TGTGCCAGCTCACCACTCCCTTCGGCGTCATACGAGCAGTACTTC. Translating it yields CASSPLPSASYEQYF.

The chain employs TRBV27 and TRBJ1-5, with D possibly being TRBD1 (6 bases). This CDR3 has 14 residues. The V end lost 5 bases, the J end lost 5 bases, and 13 bases lay between the germline ends. CDR1 and CDR2 from the germline V gene are MNHEY and SMNVEV (reference sequence). The CDR3 coding sequence is TGTGCCAGCAGTCCAAGGACAGCGGATCAGCCCCAGCATTTT. The encoded protein is CASSPRTADQPQHF.

The V call is TRBV5-1, the J call TRBJ2-1; 7 bases match TRBD2. The CDR3 sequence is 16 residues long. Trimming cost V 2 bases and J 2 bases; bases outside gene matches: 7. Germline lookup yields CDR1 SGHRS and CDR2 YFSETQ. CDR3 sequence (DNA): TGCGCCAGCAGCTTCCGGAGCGGGGACGCCTACAATGAGCAGTTCTTC. It encodes CASSFRSGDAYNEQFF.

This clone was counted a few times. The chain recombines TRBV7-2 with TRBJ2-3, with no clear D. This CDR3 has 12 residues. V was shortened by 3 bases and J by 4 bases, with 5 bases between the two germline ends. Germline V lookup: CDR1 SGHTA, CDR2 FQGNSA. CDR3 nucleotide sequence: TGTGCCAGCAGCTTTTCACCAGATACGCAGTATTTT. Residues: CASSFSPDTQYF.

This clone was detected once. J is TRBJ1-5 and V is TRBV30; D is unclear. V was shortened by 5 bases and J by 4 bases, with 12 bases between the two germline ends. CDR3 size: 13 residues. CDR1 and CDR2 (germline): GTSNPN, SVGIG (reference sequence). CDR3 in DNA: TGTGCCTGGGCTACCTATAAGAATCAGCCCCAGCATTTT. Residues: CAWATYKNQPQHF.

J is TRBJ2-7 and V is TRBV27; D possibly corresponds to TRBD2 (6 bases). From germline, CDR1 is MNHEY and CDR2 SMNVEV (reference sequence). Trimming shortened V by 0 bases and J by 7 bases, and 10 bases separated the two germline ends. The CDR3 is 13 residues long. DNA for the CDR3: TGTGCCAGCAGTTTATCTGGGCGGGGAGAGCAGTACTTC. It codes for CASSLSGRGEQYF.

The V and J genes are TRBV5-6 and TRBJ2-3; D may be TRBD2 (5 bases). The CDR3 extends over 17 amino acids. The germline CDR1 and CDR2 sequences are SGHDT and YYEEEE. The ends were cut back, 3 bases at V and 0 bases at J, with 17 bases in the middle. The CDR3 DNA follows: TGTGCCAGCAGCTGGAGGTTTAGCCCAACTAGCACAGATACGCAGTATTTT. Protein sequence: CASSWRFSPTSTDTQYF. Full variable domain (remainder filled in from reference TRBV5-6 and TRBJ2-3): DAGVTQSPTHLIKTRGQQVTLRCSPKSGHDTVSWYQQALGQGPQFIFQYYEEEERQRGNFPDRFSGHQFPNYSSELNVNALLLGDSALYLCASSWRFSPTSTDTQYFGPGTRLTVL.

Only one count was recorded for this clone. J is TRBJ2-2 and V is TRBV4-2; D might be TRBD1 (5 bases). The germline V gene encodes CDR1 LGHNA and CDR2 YNFKEQ. This CDR3 is 15 amino acids long. Trimming shortened V by 0 bases and J by 4 bases, and 9 bases separated the two germline ends. CDR3 protein: CASSQDRTLTGELFF. CDR3 nucleotide sequence: TGTGCCAGCAGCCAAGATAGGACACTCACCGGGGAGCTGTTTTTT.

The chain combines TRBV6-1 with TRBJ2-5; TRBD2 aligns across 7 bases. In germline, CDR1 is MNHNS, CDR2 SASEGT. Losses at the gene ends were 3 bases for V and 1 base for J; bases not matched to a gene: 5. This CDR3 contains 15 residues. The CDR3 region is CASSDQRGSQETQYF. The DNA of the CDR3 is TGTGCCAGCAGTGACCAGCGGGGTAGCCAAGAGACCCAGTACTTC.

The chain employs TRBV5-1 and TRBJ2-2; TRBD1 aligns across 8 bases. Trimming at V came to 0 bases and at J to 0 bases, leaving 4 bases not matched to a gene. This CDR3 spans 17 amino acids. Germline-derived CDR1 and CDR2 are SGHRS and YFSETQ. Here the CDR3 DNA reads TGCGCCAGCAGCTTGGCCAAGGGACAGGCGAACACCGGGGAGCTGTTTTTT. Amino acid sequence: CASSLAKGQANTGELFF.

This sequence joins TRBV18 and TRBJ1-1; D possibly corresponds to TRBD1 (5 bases). Germline-derived CDR1 and CDR2 are KGHSH and LQKENI. The CDR3 loop spans 15 amino acids. Trimming stripped 3 bases from V and 4 bases from J, with 15 bases between. CDR3 loop: CASSPGVGVGTEAFF. CDR3 DNA sequence: TGTGCCAGCTCACCGGGGGTGGGGGTAGGCACTGAAGCTTTCTTT. Together with reference TRBV18 and TRBJ1-1, the CDR3 gives the full variable domain: NAGVMQNPRHLVRRRGQEARLRCSPMKGHSHVYWYRQLPEEGLKFMVYLQKENIIDESGMPKERFSAEFPKEGPSILRIQQVVRGDSAAYFCASSPGVGVGTEAFFGQGTRLTVV.

J is TRBJ1-2 and V is TRBV6-5; possibly TRBD1 for D (5 bases). V was shortened by 3 bases and J by 4 bases, with 9 bases between the two germline ends. This CDR3 region has 13 residues. From germline, CDR1 is MNHEY and CDR2 SVGAGI. CDR3 amino acids: CASSYFGGYGYTF. The CDR3 bases are TGTGCCAGCAGTTATTTTGGGGGCTATGGCTACACCTTC.

The chain employs TRBV25-1 and TRBJ2-5; 9 bases are shared with TRBD1. The germline V gene has CDR1 MGHDK and CDR2 SYGVNS. The V segment lost 6 bases and the J segment 5 bases; nucleotides outside the gene matches: 10. This CDR3 is built from 15 residues. In DNA, the CDR3 is TGTGCCAGCAGCGCATCACAGGGGGCCGGGGAGACCCAGTACTTC. It codes for CASSASQGAGETQYF.

The chain recombines TRBV6-5 with TRBJ2-2, with TRBD2 matching over 11 bases. Trimming took 6 bases from V and 7 from J; bases not matched to a gene: 7. This CDR3 spans 15 amino acids. Germline V CDR1 and CDR2: MNHEY, SVGAGI. CDR3 sequence reads: CASRNSGGEVGELFF. The CDR3, as DNA: TGTGCCAGCAGGAATAGCGGGGGGGAGGTCGGGGAGCTGTTTTTT.

This chain connects TRBV5-1 to TRBJ2-5; 9 nucleotides line up with TRBD2. Germline CDR1 reads SGHRS; CDR2 reads YFSETQ. The V and J ends lost 0 bases and 1 base, in that order; junction bases with no gene match: 1. This CDR3 is built from 15 residues. The CDR3 nucleotides read TGCGCCAGCAGCTTGGAGACTAGCGGCCAAGAGACCCAGTACTTC. Its translation is CASSLETSGQETQYF.

The chain is built from TRBV19 and TRBJ2-1; maybe TRBD2 (6 bases). The germline V gene has CDR1 LNHDA and CDR2 SQIVND (reference sequence). There are 14 residues in the CDR3. V was shortened by 11 bases and J by 4 bases, with 18 bases between the two germline ends. The CDR3, as DNA: TGTGCCGGCCCCCAAGCGGGCAGGTACAATGAGCAGTTCTTC. Amino acid sequence: CAGPQAGRYNEQFF.

V usage is TRBV6-5 and J usage is TRBJ1-1, with D unresolved. Germline CDR1 is MNHEY and CDR2 is SVGAGI. V dropped 2 bases and J dropped 8 bases, with 12 bases sitting between them. The CDR3 sequence is 13 residues long. The CDR3 loop reads CASSYGWANEAFF. CDR3 nucleotide sequence: TGTGCCAGCAGTTACGGGTGGGCAAACGAAGCTTTCTTT.